This T cell receptor (beta chain) came from a study of CXCR3-negative and CXCR3-positive naive CD8 T cells. Study findings and constraints: Similarly elevated diversity marked both naive subsets, with memory CD8+ cells showing far lower diversity. TRB CDR3 properties indicated TCR strength, while surface CD5 was similar across naive subsets. Naive cells, whether CXCR3-negative or CXCR3-positive, had similar TRBV-TRBJ usage, while memory cells differed.

Regarding this clonotype: Its antigen is undetermined.

The authors prepared UMI-labeled TRB cDNA libraries by 5' RACE. TCRdb reworked the 5' RACE reads into one entry per CDR3 protein, no DNA. This sample contains about 56,000 distinct CDR3 sequences. Looked up from germline, CDR1 is SEHNR and CDR2 is FQNEAQ (reference sequence). This CDR3 is 13 amino acids long. The TCR comes from a human donor in good health. Some clones in this sample may be carry-over from other donors' samples. This rearrangement joins TRBV7-9 to TRBJ2-7. Input material: memory CD8+ T cells from blood. The CDR3 here is CASSLASSYEQYF.